The clone carrying this T cell receptor (beta chain) was counted only a few times. Its target is unknown. The data originate from a study of blood T cells in healthy people across ages. Study results and caveats: Possibly confounding the expanded clonotype changes was the fact that donor CMV status was unknown. With age, beta diversity per million T cells declined roughly linearly, significantly by roughly 40.

Then a second PCR, running about 6 to 11 cycles, was carried out with a sample-barcoded 5' primer and a J-beta primer mix. MiXCR, run by TCRdb on the 5' RACE reads, gives a single entry per CDR3 protein. The repertoire holds about 680,000 distinct CDR3 sequences, with 49% as singletons. Germline CDR1 SGHRS, CDR2 YFSETQ. V was pared by 2 bases and J by 9 bases, with 12 bases between. This CDR3 has 13 residues. Sequenced sample: blood. This TCR was sampled from an older woman in good health. The chain combines TRBV5-1 with TRBJ2-1; D not certain. Here the CDR3 reads CASSFSMGGEQFF. The CDR3 DNA sequence: TGCGCCAGCAGCTTTAGTATGGGTGGTGAGCAGTTCTTC.